The sequence of this TCR beta chain was determined in a study of T cell responses to AZD1222 COVID-19 vaccine. Produced via immunoSEQ multiplex PCR; TCRdb's table is partial and in-frame only. The sample consists of about 140,000 clones, over 90% of them appearing once. This clone is a singleton in its sample. The TCR sequence derives from an adult in good health. This material consisted of peripheral blood, taken on day 0 of MenACWY control vaccination.

CDR3 nucleotides: TGTGCCTGGAGTGTACGACAGGGGGCGAGCTACACCTTC. Its protein is CAWSVRQGASYTF. The chain couples TRBV30 to TRBJ1-2; TRBD1 matches 10 bases. Trimming took 0 bases from V and 9 from J; bases not matched to a gene: 4. The germline gives CDR1 GTSNPN, CDR2 SVGIG (reference sequence). The CDR3 runs to 13 residues.